Listed below are T cell receptor beta chains from one sample, sequenced in a study of T cell repertoires in cytomegalovirus infection. Antigens for these TCRs are unknown. TCRdb recomputed calls from the reads with MiXCR, one row per CDR3 protein. The repertoire holds roughly 180,000 distinct CDR3 sequences, with roughly 21% as singletons. Sequenced material: CD8+ T cells from cultured PBMCs, taken from culture after CMV antigen stimulation. The receptors originated from a human donor in good health (CMV status not recorded). Some clones in this sample may be carry-over from other donors' samples. Each CDR3 is given with its conserved first and last residue. D genes are given only for firm matches. Not every row has a clone size; where given, it reads once, few, many or a size class.

CDR3 | DNA | size | V | D | J
CASRLTGEGNQPQHF | TGCGCCAGCAGGCTGACAGGGGAGGGCAATCAGCCCCAGCATTTT | few | TRBV4-1 | TRBD1 | TRBJ1-5
CASSLGSWGEQYF | TGTGCCAGCAGCTTAGGGAGTTGGGGCGAGCAGTACTTC | few | TRBV7-2 | NA | TRBJ2-7
CASSQDKTARSYEQYF | TGCGCCAGCAGCCAAGATAAGACAGCCCGCTCCTACGAGCAGTACTTC | few | TRBV4-3 | NA | TRBJ2-7
CSARTGTLSYNEQFF | TGCAGTGCTCGGACAGGGACCCTCTCCTACAATGAGCAGTTCTTC | few | TRBV20-1 | TRBD1 | TRBJ2-1
CATSPAADRVFNTEAFF | TGTGCCACCTCCCCCGCGGCCGACAGAGTCTTTAACACTGAAGCTTTCTTT | few | TRBV6-2/TRBV6-3 | NA | TRBJ1-1
CASSLANQPQHF | TGTGCCAGCAGCTTAGCCAATCAGCCCCAGCATTTT | NA | TRBV7-6 | NA | TRBJ1-5
CASSPRQGTGIQYF | TGTGCCAGCAGCCCCCGACAGGGGACCGGCATTCAGTACTTC | NA | TRBV14 | TRBD1 | TRBJ2-4
CASSQDHRAAGNTIYF | TGCGCCAGCAGCCAAGATCATAGGGCGGCTGGAAACACCATATATTTT | once | TRBV4-3 | NA | TRBJ1-3
CASSLGRLGAYEQYF | TGTGCCAGCAGCTTAGGTCGCCTTGGGGCCTACGAGCAGTACTTC | NA | TRBV11-1 | NA | TRBJ2-7
CAISETGGEKLFF | TGTGCCATCAGCGAGACAGGGGGTGAAAAACTGTTTTTT | few | TRBV10-3 | TRBD1 | TRBJ1-4
CASSQQAGSSGANVLTF | TGCGCCAGCAGCCAACAGGCAGGGAGCTCTGGGGCCAACGTCCTGACTTTC | NA | TRBV4-3 | NA | TRBJ2-6
CASSGAGAPTYEQYF | TGTGCCAGCAGCGGAGCGGGGGCGCCGACCTACGAGCAGTACTTC | NA | TRBV7-8 | TRBD2 | TRBJ2-7
CASSVGQGLDEQYF | TGTGCCAGCAGCGTAGGGCAGGGTTTGGACGAGCAGTACTTC | NA | TRBV9 | NA | TRBJ2-7
CASSRKSMDTEAFF | TGTGCCAGCAGCCGAAAGTCCATGGACACTGAAGCTTTCTTT | few | TRBV7-8 | NA | TRBJ1-1
CASSPRTGQGYTEAFF | TGCGCCAGCAGCCCGCGGACAGGGCAGGGCTACACTGAAGCTTTCTTT | few | TRBV4-1 | TRBD1 | TRBJ1-1
CASSLLGQGFPETQYF | TGTGCCAGCAGTTTGTTGGGACAGGGGTTTCCAGAGACCCAGTACTTC | few | TRBV12-3/TRBV12-4 | TRBD1 | TRBJ2-5
CASSNPMGSTNTGELFF | TGTGCCAGTAGTAATCCGATGGGATCCACGAACACCGGGGAGCTGTTTTTT | NA | TRBV19 | NA | TRBJ2-2
CASSQVTPGGLYEQYF | TGCGCCAGCAGCCAAGTAACCCCGGGAGGGCTCTACGAGCAGTACTTC | NA | TRBV4-1 | TRBD2 | TRBJ2-7
CASSQGGAAGNTIYF | TGCGCCAGCAGCCAAGGCGGGGCTGCTGGAAACACCATATATTTT | few | TRBV4-1 | NA | TRBJ1-3
CASSFRITGGRTEAFF | TGTGCCAGCAGCTTCAGAATAACAGGGGGGAGAACTGAAGCTTTCTTT | few | TRBV7-2 | TRBD1 | TRBJ1-1
CASSHGVMATEAFF | TGTGCCAGCAGCCACGGGGTTATGGCCACTGAAGCTTTCTTT | once | TRBV12-3/TRBV12-4 | NA | TRBJ1-1
CASSPPPGQGHEQFF | TGTGCCAGCTCACCCCCCCCAGGGCAGGGACATGAGCAGTTCTTC | few | TRBV18 | NA | TRBJ2-1
CASTIAAGARVINTEAFF | TGTGCCAGTACCATCGCGGCCGGGGCCAGGGTTATTAACACTGAAGCTTTCTTT | few | TRBV19 | NA | TRBJ1-1
CASSSDREQETQYF | TGTGCCAGCAGTTCGGACAGGGAACAAGAGACCCAGTACTTC | few | TRBV27 | TRBD1 | TRBJ2-5
CASSVEDEKLFF | TGTGCCAGCAGCGTGGAAGATGAAAAACTGTTTTTT | NA | TRBV9 | NA | TRBJ1-4
CASSPYLVGSGTGSSGANVLTF | TGTGCCAGCAGCCCGTACCTCGTTGGATCCGGGACGGGAAGCTCTGGGGCCAACGTCCTGACTTTC | NA | TRBV7-9 | NA | TRBJ2-6
CASSFPGGPIDEQYF | TGTGCCAGCAGCTTCCCGGGGGGGCCGATAGACGAGCAGTACTTC | NA | TRBV11-2 | TRBD2 | TRBJ2-7
CATQSGLGNEQFF | TGTGCCACCCAAAGTGGTTTGGGCAATGAGCAGTTCTTC | many | TRBV6-6 | NA | TRBJ2-1
CASSPLAGVNNEQFF | TGTGCCAGCAGCCCGTTAGCGGGGGTAAACAATGAGCAGTTCTTC | few | TRBV4-2 | TRBD2 | TRBJ2-1
CATGSGGTEAFF | TGTGCCACCGGGTCGGGGGGCACTGAAGCTTTCTTT | NA | TRBV24-1 | NA | TRBJ1-1
CASSDHGDTQYF | TGTGCCAGCAGTGATCATGGAGATACGCAGTATTTT | NA | TRBV12-3/TRBV12-4 | NA | TRBJ2-3
CASSARRIAGFNEQFF | TGTGCCAGCAGCGCACGACGAATAGCGGGATTCAATGAGCAGTTCTTC | NA | TRBV7-6 | TRBD2 | TRBJ2-1
CASSYSVNTGELFF | TGTGCCAGCAGTTACTCGGTGAACACCGGGGAGCTGTTTTTT | many | TRBV6-5 | NA | TRBJ2-2
CASSLDVTEAFF | TGTGCCAGCAGCTTAGATGTCACTGAAGCTTTCTTT | NA | TRBV7-9 | NA | TRBJ1-1
CASSLGPAGTGGMGNQPQHF | TGTGCCAGCAGCTTAGGCCCGGCGGGGACAGGAGGAATGGGCAATCAGCCCCAGCATTTT | NA | TRBV7-6 | TRBD1 | TRBJ1-5
CASSLLPGSVKETQYF | TGTGCCAGCAGCTTGCTTCCGGGATCCGTAAAAGAGACCCAGTACTTC | NA | TRBV11-2 | NA | TRBJ2-5
CASSLDRYLRTEAFF | TGTGCCAGCAGCTTAGATCGGTATCTCCGGACTGAAGCTTTCTTT | NA | TRBV7-2 | NA | TRBJ1-1
CATRLIGPDTEAFF | TGTGCCACCAGACTGATCGGACCCGACACTGAAGCTTTCTTT | NA | TRBV28 | NA | TRBJ1-1
CASRGGHYGYTF | TGTGCCAGCAGGGGGGGGCACTATGGCTACACCTTC | NA | TRBV12-3/TRBV12-4 | NA | TRBJ1-2
CASLVAGGYIGDEQFF | TGTGCCAGCCTTGTGGCGGGGGGCTACATTGGCGATGAGCAGTTCTTC | NA | TRBV7-9 | TRBD2 | TRBJ2-1
CASSPRDSETYEQYF | TGCGCCAGCAGCCCCCGGGACAGCGAGACCTACGAGCAGTACTTC | NA | TRBV4-1 | TRBD1 | TRBJ2-7
CASSLPGTTHDTQYF | TGTGCCAGCAGCTTGCCCGGGACTACACACGATACGCAGTATTTT | NA | TRBV7-8 | TRBD2 | TRBJ2-3
CASSQVTVGHAPLHF | TGCGCCAGCAGCCAAGTGACCGTGGGCCATGCACCCCTCCACTTT | few | TRBV4-1 | NA | TRBJ1-6
CASSPGARNEQYF | TGTGCCAGCAGCCCGGGGGCGCGTAACGAGCAGTACTTC | few | TRBV7-9 | NA | TRBJ2-7